This T cell receptor beta chain was captured by sequencing in a study of T-cell reconstitution after alpha-beta-depleted transplantation in children (dated by TCRdb to the mid-2010s). With regard to the full study: The study quantitatively tracked T-cell immune reconstitution after TCRalphabeta/CD19-depleted allogeneic hematopoietic cell transplantation in children using TCR repertoire profiling.

Preparation of the library involved PCR. Sequencing instrument: Illumina HiSeq 2500. TCR library preparation used molecular barcoding, with unique molecular identifiers applied to normalize quantification of the TCRbeta repertoire. The raw public reads went through TCRdb reprocessing: fastp at Q25, MiXCR clone calling, in-frame beta chains kept. When rows share a CDR3 protein, they turn into one entry using the most common DNA and genes. The sample profile shows 610,000 or so distinct CDR3 sequences; 25% to 30% of them were found once. The biggest ten clones account for just over 35% of the sample. Turning to this clonotype: There is no known antigen for this receptor. The record has no base qualities; no much larger clone is one base away.

According to the study, the label for this sample's treatment or condition signals: allogeneic hematopoietic cell transplantation with graft depleted of TCRalphabeta T cells and CD19 B cells. Transplant recipients were children who received TCRalphabeta/CD19-depleted allogeneic hematopoietic cell grafts. The study at large found these results: In some patients, the high TCRbeta diversity seen at day 60 was put down to recipient T cells and intrathymic progenitors that had survived conditioning. Over subsequent months, a decline in hyperexpanded clone frequencies was noted, and after one year, T-cell counts and TCRbeta diversity were mostly ascribed to newly produced T cells. The apparently early recovery of alphabetaT-cell counts about two months after transplant reportedly depended on only several hundred rapidly expanded clones that came from non-depleted graft cells.

Ends trimmed: V by 5 bases, J by 5 bases; bases unmatched to a gene: 6. The CDR3 goes from the cysteine to the phenylalanine over 16 residues. Solely the CDR3 DNA is kept, with 48 bases framed from the first base. According to the germline V gene, CDR1 reads SGHVS and CDR2 reads FQNEAQ. The input for sequencing was PBMCs, taken before TCRalphabeta/CD19-depleted stem cell transplant. The clonotype was recovered from a boy under two years old with Wiskott-Aldrich syndrome, due to receive a stem cell transplant. The sequence links TRBV7-8 to TRBJ2-3, with 14 bases aligning to TRBD2. The CDR3 sequence is CASSPRLAGGGDTQYF. The nucleotide sequence reads TGTGCCAGCAGCCCCCGACTAGCGGGAGGGGGAGATACGCAGTATTTT.